This T cell receptor (beta chain) was identified in a study of CD8 T cells in cerebrospinal fluid in Alzheimer's disease. On the study more broadly: Clonal expansion of CSF T cells was measured with plate-based and droplet-based single-cell sequencing. Regarding the study as a whole: Versus healthy subjects, Alzheimer's patients more often had clones of at least 3%. Finding EBV-specific TCRs in cerebrospinal fluid does not show EBV causes Alzheimer's disease.

Notes on this clonotype: Its specificity is unknown.

CSF cells were profiled by 10X single-cell V(D)J and 5' expression. TCRdb re-called the 10x single-cell sequencing reads, yielding one record per CDR3 amino acid sequence without DNA. The sample totals approximately 1,500 distinct CDR3 sequences. Germline-derived CDR1 and CDR2 are LNHDA and SQIVND (reference sequence). CDR3 length equals 17 residues. This receptor was identified in a human donor with mild cognitive impairment. Sequencing was performed on cerebrospinal fluid. The V call is TRBV19, the J call TRBJ2-1; TCRdb reports TRBD1, a call that lacks DNA to check it against. Here the CDR3 reads CASSSLLPGQGIYEQFF.